This TCR beta chain comes out of a study of T cell responses to AZD1222 COVID-19 vaccine. Broader study findings: Two AZD1222 doses significantly raised spike-specific TCR breadth and depth over controls. At baseline, seropositivity was found in only 5 to 7 AZD1222 recipients.

Regarding this clone: No antigen is known for it.

TCRdb's copy holds only in-frame clones and misses some; the assay was immunoSEQ multiplex PCR. Of about 78,000 clones listed, around four fifths are singletons. The length of the CDR3 is 13 residues. The ends were cut back, 3 bases at V and 3 bases at J, with 10 bases in the middle. CDR1 SGHKS and CDR2 YYEKEE come from the germline V gene (reference sequence). Sample: peripheral blood, taken on day 0 of AZD1222 vaccination. The chain is built from TRBV5-5 and TRBJ2-7; D remains unclear. This clonotype originated in an adult in good health. DNA for the CDR3: TGTGCCAGCAGCTATATGGTATTCTACGAGCAGTACTTC. Encoded protein: CASSYMVFYEQYF.